The present T cell receptor (beta chain) was sequenced within a study of T-cell memory formation after mild COVID-19. At the level of the study: TCR clusters mostly belonged to single donors.

TCRdb reprocessed the 5' RACE reads via MiXCR and lists one record per CDR3 protein. Among about 180,000 distinct CDR3 sequences listed, around 15% were seen once. Deletions cut 2 bases from V and 9 bases from J, with 14 bases between. Germline V CDR1 and CDR2: PRHDT, FYEKMQ (reference sequence). The CDR3 totals 15 residues. Whole-study results and caveats: Some clones that responded turned up in pre-infection memory, which suggests that cross-reactive memory joined in.

This clonotype was recorded a few times. The target antigen is unknown. This TCR was sampled from an adult woman who had mild COVID-19 (a few samples of this study predate the infection). Cell type and time point are not known. The sequenced sample was PBMCs or a T cell subset sorted from them (not recorded which). The chain has TRBV13 and TRBJ1-6, with a tentative D call TRBD1 (6 bases). The CDR3 here is CASSLRGGSGSPLHF. CDR3 nucleotide sequence: TGTGCCAGCAGCTTACGGGGGGGCTCGGGTTCACCCCTCCACTTT.